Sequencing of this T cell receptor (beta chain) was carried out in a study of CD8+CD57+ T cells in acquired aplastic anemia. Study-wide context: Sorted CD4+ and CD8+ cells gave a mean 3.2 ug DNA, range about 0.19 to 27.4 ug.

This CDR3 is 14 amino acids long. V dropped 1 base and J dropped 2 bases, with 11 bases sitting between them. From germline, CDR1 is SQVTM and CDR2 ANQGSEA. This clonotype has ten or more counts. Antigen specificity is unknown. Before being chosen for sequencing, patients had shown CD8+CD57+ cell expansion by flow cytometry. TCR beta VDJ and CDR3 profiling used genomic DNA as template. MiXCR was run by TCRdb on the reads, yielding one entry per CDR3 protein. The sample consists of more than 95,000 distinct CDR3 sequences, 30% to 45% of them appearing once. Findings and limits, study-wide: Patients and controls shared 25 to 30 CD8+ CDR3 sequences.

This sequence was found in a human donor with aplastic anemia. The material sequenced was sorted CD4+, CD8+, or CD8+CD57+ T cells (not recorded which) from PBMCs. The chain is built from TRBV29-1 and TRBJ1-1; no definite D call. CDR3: CSVEGSGINTEAFF. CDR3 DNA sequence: TGCAGCGTTGAAGGGTCCGGGATTAACACTGAAGCTTTCTTT.